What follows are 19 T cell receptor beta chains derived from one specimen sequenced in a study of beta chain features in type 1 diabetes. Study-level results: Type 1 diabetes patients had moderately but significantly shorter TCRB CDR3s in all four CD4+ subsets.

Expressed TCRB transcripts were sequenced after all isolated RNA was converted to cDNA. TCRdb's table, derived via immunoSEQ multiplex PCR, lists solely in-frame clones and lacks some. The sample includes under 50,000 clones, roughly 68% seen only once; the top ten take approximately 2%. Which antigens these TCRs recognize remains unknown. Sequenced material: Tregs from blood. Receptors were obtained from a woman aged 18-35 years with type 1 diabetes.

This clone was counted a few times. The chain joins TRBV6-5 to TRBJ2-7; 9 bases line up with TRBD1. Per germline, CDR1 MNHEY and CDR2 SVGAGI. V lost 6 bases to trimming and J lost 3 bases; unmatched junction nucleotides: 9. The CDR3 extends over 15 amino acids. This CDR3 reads CASRRDRESVYEQYF. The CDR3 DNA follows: TGTGCCAGCAGGAGGGACAGGGAAAGTGTCTACGAGCAGTACTTC.

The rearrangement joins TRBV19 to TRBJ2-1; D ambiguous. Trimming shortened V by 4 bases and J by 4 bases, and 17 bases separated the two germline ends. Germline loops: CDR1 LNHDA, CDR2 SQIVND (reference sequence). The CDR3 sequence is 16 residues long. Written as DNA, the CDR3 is TGTGCCAGTAGTAAGGCAGGAAACCTATTGTACAATGAGCAGTTCTTC. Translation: CASSKAGNLLYNEQFF.

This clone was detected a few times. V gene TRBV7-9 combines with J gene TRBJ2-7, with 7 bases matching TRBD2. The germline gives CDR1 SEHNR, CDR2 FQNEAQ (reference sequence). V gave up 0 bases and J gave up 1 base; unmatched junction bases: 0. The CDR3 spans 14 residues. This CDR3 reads CASSLAGGSYEQYF. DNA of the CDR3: TGTGCCAGCAGCTTAGCGGGGGGGTCCTACGAGCAGTACTTC.

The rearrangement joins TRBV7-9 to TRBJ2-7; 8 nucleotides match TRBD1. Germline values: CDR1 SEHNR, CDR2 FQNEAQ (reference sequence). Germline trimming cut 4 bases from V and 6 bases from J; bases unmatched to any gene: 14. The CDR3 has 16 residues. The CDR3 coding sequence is TGTGCCAGCAGCTCCAGGTATTTGGGGACAGGTCTCGAGCAGTACTTC. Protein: CASSSRYLGTGLEQYF.

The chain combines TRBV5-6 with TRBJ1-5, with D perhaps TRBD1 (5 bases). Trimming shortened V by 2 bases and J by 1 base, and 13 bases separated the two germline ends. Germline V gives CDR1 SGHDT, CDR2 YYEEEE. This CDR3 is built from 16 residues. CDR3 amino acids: CASSFRGGGSNQPQHF. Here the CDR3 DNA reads TGTGCCAGCAGCTTTAGAGGCGGGGGAAGCAATCAGCCCCAGCATTTT.

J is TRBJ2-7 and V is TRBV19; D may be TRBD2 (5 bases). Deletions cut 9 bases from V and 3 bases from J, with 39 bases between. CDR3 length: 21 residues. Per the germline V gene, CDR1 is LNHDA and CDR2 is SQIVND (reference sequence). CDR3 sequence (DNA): TGTGCCAGAGAAAGAGGGTTGTTGATTGAGCGAAGACCAGAAAAAGGCTACGAGCAGTACTTC. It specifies CARERGLLIERRPEKGYEQYF.

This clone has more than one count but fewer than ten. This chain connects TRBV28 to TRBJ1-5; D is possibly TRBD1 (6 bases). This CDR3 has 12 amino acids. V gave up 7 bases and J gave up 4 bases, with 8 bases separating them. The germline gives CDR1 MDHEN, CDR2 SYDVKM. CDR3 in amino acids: CASTGENQPQHF. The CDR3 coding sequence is TGTGCCAGCACAGGGGAAAATCAGCCCCAGCATTTT.

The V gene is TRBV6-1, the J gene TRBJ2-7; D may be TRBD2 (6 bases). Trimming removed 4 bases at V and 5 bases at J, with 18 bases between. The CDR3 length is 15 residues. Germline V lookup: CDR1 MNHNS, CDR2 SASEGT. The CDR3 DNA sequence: TGTGCCAGCAGTGTTCGGGGAGGTCTACTCGACGAGCAGTACTTC. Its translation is CASSVRGGLLDEQYF.

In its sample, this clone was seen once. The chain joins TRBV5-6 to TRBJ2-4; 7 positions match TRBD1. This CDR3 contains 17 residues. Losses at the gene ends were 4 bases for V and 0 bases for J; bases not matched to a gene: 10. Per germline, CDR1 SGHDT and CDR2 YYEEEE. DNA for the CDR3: TGTGCCAGCAGCATGAGAGGGGGCCCACTAGCCAAAAACATTCAGTACTTC. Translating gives CASSMRGGPLAKNIQYF.

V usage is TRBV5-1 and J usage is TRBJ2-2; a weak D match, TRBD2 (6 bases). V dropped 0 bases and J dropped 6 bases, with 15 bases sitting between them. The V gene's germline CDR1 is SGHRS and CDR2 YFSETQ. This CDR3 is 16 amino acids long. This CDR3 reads CASSLAGGEGSGELFF. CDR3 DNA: TGCGCCAGCAGCTTGGCTGGAGGGGAAGGTTCCGGGGAGCTGTTTTTT.

This CDR3 reads CASSLERGWETQYF. For the CDR3, the DNA is TGTGCCAGCAGCTTAGAGCGGGGGTGGGAGACCCAGTACTTC. The V call is TRBV7-2, the J call TRBJ2-5; 8 positions match TRBD2. Germline V CDR1 and CDR2: SGHTA, FQGNSA. This CDR3 has 14 residues. V shed 1 base and J 5 bases; nucleotides not matched to a gene: 3.

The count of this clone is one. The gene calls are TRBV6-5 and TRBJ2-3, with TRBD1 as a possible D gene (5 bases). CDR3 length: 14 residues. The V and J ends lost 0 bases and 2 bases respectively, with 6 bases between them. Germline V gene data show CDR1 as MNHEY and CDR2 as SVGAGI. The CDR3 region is CASSYSDNTDTQYF. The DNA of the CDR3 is TGTGCCAGCAGTTACTCGGACAACACAGATACGCAGTATTTT.

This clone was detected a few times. The chain's CDR3 is CASSFLDRGGYGYTF. The CDR3 coding sequence is TGTGCCAGCAGCTTTTTGGACAGGGGCGGCTATGGCTACACCTTC. The chain couples TRBV7-2 to TRBJ1-2, with 9 bases aligning to TRBD1. Germline CDR1 SGHTA, CDR2 FQGNSA. The J segment lost 4 bases and the V segment lost 3 bases, leaving 6 bases of the junction unmatched. This CDR3 is 15 amino acids long.

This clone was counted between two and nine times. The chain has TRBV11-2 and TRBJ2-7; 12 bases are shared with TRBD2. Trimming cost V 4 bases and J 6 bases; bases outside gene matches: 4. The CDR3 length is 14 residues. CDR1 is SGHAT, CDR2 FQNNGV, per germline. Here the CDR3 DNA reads TGTGCCAGCAGCTCAGGACTAGCGGGGCGCGAGCAGTACTTC. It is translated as CASSSGLAGREQYF.

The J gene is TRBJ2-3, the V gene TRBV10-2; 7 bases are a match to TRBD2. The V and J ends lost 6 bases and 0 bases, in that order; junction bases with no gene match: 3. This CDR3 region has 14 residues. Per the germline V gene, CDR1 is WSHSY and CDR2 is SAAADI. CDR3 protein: CASRRGRSTDTQYF. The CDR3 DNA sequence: TGCGCCAGCAGGCGGGGGAGGAGCACAGATACGCAGTATTTT.

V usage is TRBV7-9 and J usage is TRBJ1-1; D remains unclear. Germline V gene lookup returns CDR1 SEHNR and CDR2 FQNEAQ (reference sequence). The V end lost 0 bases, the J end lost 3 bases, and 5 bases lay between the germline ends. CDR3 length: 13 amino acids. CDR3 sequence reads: CASSLAAHTEAFF. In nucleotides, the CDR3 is TGTGCCAGCAGCTTAGCGGCACACACTGAAGCTTTCTTT.

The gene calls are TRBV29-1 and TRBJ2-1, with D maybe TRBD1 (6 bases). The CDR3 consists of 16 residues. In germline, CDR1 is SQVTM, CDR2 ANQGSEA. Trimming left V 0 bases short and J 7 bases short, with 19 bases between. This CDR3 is CSVEDLRGQSRNEQFF. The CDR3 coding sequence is TGCAGCGTTGAAGATCTTCGAGGACAGTCGAGGAATGAGCAGTTCTTC.

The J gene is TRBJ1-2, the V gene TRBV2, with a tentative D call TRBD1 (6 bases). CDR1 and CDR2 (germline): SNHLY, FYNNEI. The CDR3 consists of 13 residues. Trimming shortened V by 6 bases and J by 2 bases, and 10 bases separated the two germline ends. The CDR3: CASRDTGNYGYTF. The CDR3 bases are TGTGCCAGCAGGGATACAGGGAACTATGGCTACACCTTC.

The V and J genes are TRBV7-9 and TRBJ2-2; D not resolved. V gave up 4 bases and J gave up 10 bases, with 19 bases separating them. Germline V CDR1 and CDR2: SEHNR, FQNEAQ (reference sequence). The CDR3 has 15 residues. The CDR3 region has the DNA TGTGCCAGCAGCTGGCGGAATACGGCCTCCGCGGAGCTGTTTTTT. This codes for CASSWRNTASAELFF.